This TCR beta chain was observed in a study of breast tumors, draining lymph nodes, adjacent tissues. Study-wide results and caveats: The data were judged consistent with most tumor T cells coming from lymph node and expanding in tumor.

Axillary draining lymph nodes of breast cancer patients supplied the node samples. TCRdb reprocessed the multiplex PCR reads with MiXCR, giving one entry per CDR3 protein. The table has approximately 250,000 distinct CDR3 sequences, under 40% seen once. Notes on this clonotype: As yet, its antigen is unknown.

Germline lookup yields CDR1 SGHRS and CDR2 YFSETQ. V dropped 0 bases and J dropped 3 bases, with 6 bases sitting between them. The CDR3 is made up of 13 amino acids. The sample comprised axillary lymph node tissue. The J gene is TRBJ2-5, the V gene TRBV5-1, with D perhaps matching TRBD1 (5 bases). This receptor was obtained from a female donor with breast cancer. Some clones in this sample may be carry-over from other donors' samples. CDR3 in amino acids: CASSLDRKETQYF. The CDR3 bases are TGCGCCAGCAGCTTGGACAGGAAAGAGACCCAGTACTTC.